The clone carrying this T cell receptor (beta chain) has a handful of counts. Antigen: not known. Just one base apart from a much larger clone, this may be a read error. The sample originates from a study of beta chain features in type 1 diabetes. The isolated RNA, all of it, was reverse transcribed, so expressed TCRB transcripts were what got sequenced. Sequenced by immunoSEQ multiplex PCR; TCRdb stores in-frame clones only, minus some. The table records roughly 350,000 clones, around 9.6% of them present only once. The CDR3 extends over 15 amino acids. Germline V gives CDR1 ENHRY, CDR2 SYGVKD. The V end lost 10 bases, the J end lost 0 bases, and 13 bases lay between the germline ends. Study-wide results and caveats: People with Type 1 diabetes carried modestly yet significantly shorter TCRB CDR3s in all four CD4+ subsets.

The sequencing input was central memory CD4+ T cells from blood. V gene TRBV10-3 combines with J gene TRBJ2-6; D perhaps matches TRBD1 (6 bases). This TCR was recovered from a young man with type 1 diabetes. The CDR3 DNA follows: TGTGCCAGCAGCCAACAGGGCTCTGGGGCCAACGTCCTGACTTTC. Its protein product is CASSQQGSGANVLTF.